This T cell receptor (beta chain) was captured in a study of cytomegalovirus exposure and HLA in healthy donors. Germline loops: CDR1 SNHLY, CDR2 FYNNEI. The CDR3 contains 15 residues. V shed 2 bases and J 8 bases; nucleotides not matched to a gene: 8. The PCR employed 60 Vbeta primers together with 13 Jbeta primers. Repertoires were generated with immunoSEQ multiplex PCR, while TCRdb's copy carries only in-frame clones and drops some. The top ten hold roughly 15% of the sample, which has roughly 87,000 clones, roughly 83% seen once. The clonotype originates from a woman between 35 and 50 years old in good health and CMV-seropositive. The sequenced sample consisted of PBMCs. The chain uses TRBV2 and TRBJ2-3, with TRBD2 matching over 9 bases. This chain's CDR3 is CASSETGAGGPTQYF. The CDR3, as DNA: TGTGCCAGCAGTGAAACGGGAGCGGGGGGCCCTACGCAGTATTTT.